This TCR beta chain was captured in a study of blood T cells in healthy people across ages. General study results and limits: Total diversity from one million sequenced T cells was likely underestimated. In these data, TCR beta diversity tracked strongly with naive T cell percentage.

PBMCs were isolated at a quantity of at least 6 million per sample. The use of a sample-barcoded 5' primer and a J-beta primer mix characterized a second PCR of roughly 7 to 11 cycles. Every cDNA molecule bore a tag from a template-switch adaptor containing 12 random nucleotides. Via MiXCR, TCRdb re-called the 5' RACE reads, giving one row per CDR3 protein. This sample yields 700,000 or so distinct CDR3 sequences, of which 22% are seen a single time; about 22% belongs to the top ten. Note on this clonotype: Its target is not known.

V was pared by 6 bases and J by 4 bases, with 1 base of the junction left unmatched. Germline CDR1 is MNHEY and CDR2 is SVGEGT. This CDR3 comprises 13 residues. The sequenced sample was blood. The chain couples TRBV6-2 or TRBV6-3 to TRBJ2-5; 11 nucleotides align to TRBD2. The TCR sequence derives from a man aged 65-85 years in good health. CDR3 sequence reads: CASRGTSGETQYF. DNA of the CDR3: TGTGCCAGCAGGGGGACTAGCGGAGAGACCCAGTACTTC.